This T cell receptor (beta chain) was observed in a study of T cell responses to AZD1222 COVID-19 vaccine. Overall study findings and caveats: Regions 160-218 and 743-854 dominated among vaccine-associated CD4 TCRs spanning spike. Clonal diversity may have been underestimated in mostly white British donors.

The germline V gene has CDR1 SGHRS and CDR2 YFSETQ. The CDR3 has 12 amino acids. Profiling relied on immunoSEQ multiplex PCR, and the TCRdb table lists in-frame clones only, not all of them. The sample lists 35,000 or so clones; about 89% were seen once. Comment on this clone: Its antigen is currently unknown. The junction does not match germline at one end; this may be a read error.

This TCR derives from an adult in good health. This chain joins TRBV5-1 and TRBJ1-2, with unresolved D. The specimen comprised peripheral blood, sampled on day 0 of AZD1222 vaccination. The CDR3, as DNA: TGCGCCAGCCCCGGCGATATCGGGCAGACCCCCTTC. This gives the protein CASPGDIGQTPF.